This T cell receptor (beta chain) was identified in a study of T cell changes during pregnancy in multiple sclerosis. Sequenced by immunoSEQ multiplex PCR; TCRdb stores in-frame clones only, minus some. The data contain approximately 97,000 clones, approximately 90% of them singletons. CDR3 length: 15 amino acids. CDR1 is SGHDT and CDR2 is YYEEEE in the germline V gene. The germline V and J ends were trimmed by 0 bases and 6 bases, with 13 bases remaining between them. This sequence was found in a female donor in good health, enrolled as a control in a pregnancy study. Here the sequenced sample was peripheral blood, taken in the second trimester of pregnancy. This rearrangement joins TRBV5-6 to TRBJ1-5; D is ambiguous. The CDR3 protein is CASSLGAGVPQPQHF. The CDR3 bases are TGTGCCAGCAGCTTGGGGGCGGGCGTTCCTCAGCCCCAGCATTTT.